The rows below give T cell receptor beta chains drawn from one sample of a study of blood T cell repertoires in COVID-19. This table comes from immunoSEQ multiplex PCR, and its TCRdb copy is limited to in-frame clones, with some not included. The sample carries nearly 60,000 clones, over 75% recorded once. Sequencing input: peripheral blood. All receptors derive from a man aged 40-49 years with active COVID-19. Each CDR3 is given with its conserved first and last residue. D genes are given only for firm matches. Clone size, where shown, is once, few, many, or a class for clones that have expanded.

CDR3nt	CDR3aa	d_gene	abundance	v_gene	j_gene
TGTGCCAGCAGCCCGGACATATCACCTGGAAACACCATATATTTT	CASSPDISPGNTIYF	-	-	TRBV7-2	TRBJ1-3
TGTGCCAGCAGCTTCCCACAGGGGCCCAGCTACGAGCAGTACTTC	CASSFPQGPSYEQYF	TRBD1	-	TRBV2	TRBJ2-7
TGTGCCAGCAGTTCGACAGGTAGCACAGATACGCAGTATTTT	CASSSTGSTDTQYF	-	-	TRBV2	TRBJ2-3
TGTGCCAGCAGCTCCGCAGGGGGCAGGGTACCTGAAGCTTTCTTT	CASSSAGGRVPEAFF	TRBD1	once	TRBV11-2	TRBJ1-1
TGTGCCAGCAGCTCACCCTATAATCCTGAGCAGTTCTTC	CASSSPYNPEQFF	-	-	TRBV7-9	TRBJ2-1
TGTGCCAGCTCCCCTAGGCCCCATGGCTACACCTTC	CASSPRPHGYTF	-	-	TRBV6-5	TRBJ1-2
TGCAGCGCCACAGGGAACTATGGCTACACCTTC	CSATGNYGYTF	-	-	TRBV29-1	TRBJ1-2
TGTGCCAGCAGCCCCCCCATAGCGGGTGCGAAGAATGAGCAGTTCTTC	CASSPPIAGAKNEQFF	TRBD2	-	TRBV9	TRBJ2-1
TGTGCCAGCAGTCCAAAACTAGCGGGGGAGCTGTTTTTT	CASSPKLAGELFF	TRBD2	-	TRBV6-5	TRBJ2-2
TGTGCCAGCAGCTTCGGAGGGGCGAACACTGAAGCTTTCTTT	CASSFGGANTEAFF	-	-	TRBV5-5	TRBJ1-1
TGTGCCAGCAGCTTATGGGGAGCGGGAGTCTCATACGAGCAGTACTTC	CASSLWGAGVSYEQYF	TRBD2	few	TRBV7-2	TRBJ2-7
TGTGCCAGCAGCTTAGCCCCGGGACCGGGAGGTCAGCCCCAGCATTTT	CASSLAPGPGGQPQHF	-	-	TRBV7-8	TRBJ1-5
TGTGCCAGCAGCTTGCTGGACAGCCTCCAAGAGACCCAGTACTTC	CASSLLDSLQETQYF	-	-	TRBV7-2	TRBJ2-5
TGCGCCAGCACCCTGATTGGAGGACTGGGCACTGAAGCTTTCTTT	CASTLIGGLGTEAFF	-	-	TRBV5-1	TRBJ1-1
TGCAGCGTTGGTGGGGGCGGCACTGAAGCTTTCTTT	CSVGGGGTEAFF	-	-	TRBV29-1	TRBJ1-1
TGTGCCAGCAGCTTAGGGGTGTCGGCGGGACCCCAAGAGACCCAGTACTTC	CASSLGVSAGPQETQYF	-	few	TRBV7-7	TRBJ2-5
TGTGCCAGCAGCTTAGCGCGGGGGTCCCTCCGGGACACTGAAGCTTTCTTT	CASSLARGSLRDTEAFF	-	once	TRBV7-9	TRBJ1-1
TGTGCTAGTGGTCCGGACAGGGGGACGACTGAAGCTTTCTTT	CASGPDRGTTEAFF	TRBD1	-	TRBV12-5	TRBJ1-1
TGTGCCAGCAGCCAAGCCGGGGGTGGCTACACCTTC	CASSQAGGGYTF	-	-	TRBV14	TRBJ1-2
TGTGCCAGCAGCTTAGGGGACAGGGGGCTTGAGCAGTACTTC	CASSLGDRGLEQYF	TRBD1	-	TRBV11-2	TRBJ2-7
TGTGCCAGCAGTGATTTGGGGGGGCCGGATGAAAAACTGTTTTTT	CASSDLGGPDEKLFF	-	-	TRBV2	TRBJ1-4
TGCGCCAGCAGCATGGACGGAGTGGCCATGAACACTGAAGCTTTCTTT	CASSMDGVAMNTEAFF	-	-	TRBV5-1	TRBJ1-1
TGTGCCAGCAGCTTGGACTCATACACTGAAGCTTTCTTT	CASSLDSYTEAFF	-	-	TRBV7-9	TRBJ1-1
TGTGCCAGCAGCGCAGGTAGCGGGAACACCGGGGAGCTGTTTTTT	CASSAGSGNTGELFF	-	-	TRBV9	TRBJ2-2
TGTGCCAGTAGTTGGGGGGGTGGGGATGGCAATCAGCCCCAGCATTTT	CASSWGGGDGNQPQHF	-	few	TRBV19	TRBJ1-5
TGTGCCAGCAGTCCTACAGGGGCTGAAAAACTGTTTTTT	CASSPTGAEKLFF	TRBD1	few	TRBV2	TRBJ1-4
TGTGCCAGCAGCTCGAGCGATGCCGGGGAGCTGTTTTTT	CASSSSDAGELFF	-	-	TRBV7-6	TRBJ2-2
TGTGCCAGCTCCGATCTACCGGGACAGGGGGACAATGAGCAGTTCTTC	CASSDLPGQGDNEQFF	TRBD1	-	TRBV18	TRBJ2-1
TGCAGCGTTGACCACCCGGGCGGGGGAACCTACGAGCAGTACTTC	CSVDHPGGGTYEQYF	TRBD2	-	TRBV29-1	TRBJ2-7
TGTGCCAGCAGCCAAGAGTCCGGGACAACATATCTCTATGGCTACACCTTC	CASSQESGTTYLYGYTF	-	-	TRBV4-2	TRBJ1-2
TGTGCCAGTCGCACGCGACCTGACGGACACTACGAGCAGTACTTC	CASRTRPDGHYEQYF	-	-	TRBV19	TRBJ2-7
TGTGCCAGCAGTCCCCGGAGACTCGACAATGAGCAGTTCTTC	CASSPRRLDNEQFF	-	once	TRBV27	TRBJ2-1
TGTGCCAGTAGTATAAGCGGGAGGGCCTACGAGCAGTACTTC	CASSISGRAYEQYF	TRBD2	-	TRBV19	TRBJ2-7
TGTGCCAGCAGTTCTACATCGGAATTTGCGGAAGATACGCAGTATTTT	CASSSTSEFAEDTQYF	-	-	TRBV7-3	TRBJ2-3
TGTGCCAGTAGAGCTAGTGCCGCCTACGAGCAGTACTTC	CASRASAAYEQYF	-	-	TRBV6-5	TRBJ2-7
TGTGCCAGCAGTCTTACCCCGGGGGAGCAGTTCTTC	CASSLTPGEQFF	-	-	TRBV12-3/TRBV12-4	TRBJ2-1
TGCAGCGTGGGGGCCAGTGGAAACACCATATATTTT	CSVGASGNTIYF	-	-	TRBV29-1	TRBJ1-3
TGCGCCAGCAGTGACGGACAGCATAATTCACCCCTCCACTTT	CASSDGQHNSPLHF	-	-	TRBV10-2	TRBJ1-6
TGTGCCAGCAGTGTCTCCTCCTACGAGCAGTACTTC	CASSVSSYEQYF	-	few	TRBV25-1	TRBJ2-7
TGTGCCACCCGACAGGGTCAGGATACGCAGTATTTT	CATRQGQDTQYF	TRBD1	-	TRBV19	TRBJ2-3
TGTGCCAGTGAACACAGGTTTGGAGAAAAACTGTTTTTT	CASEHRFGEKLFF	-	-	TRBV19	TRBJ1-4
TGCGCCAGCAAGGTGTATAGGACAGGGGGCGTCAGCGGGTACTTC	CASKVYRTGGVSGYF	TRBD1	-	TRBV23-1	TRBJ2-7
TGTGCCAGTAGTATACGCGGTTACAATGAGCAGTTCTTC	CASSIRGYNEQFF	-	-	TRBV19	TRBJ2-1
TGTGCCAGCAGTCAGGAGAACACTGAAGCTTTCTTT	CASSQENTEAFF	-	-	TRBV12-3/TRBV12-4	TRBJ1-1
TGTGCCAGCAACACGGACAGGGGCGACGAGCAGTACTTC	CASNTDRGDEQYF	TRBD1	-	TRBV2	TRBJ2-7
TGTGCCAGCAGCATCCGGGACAGCCCCTACGAGCAGTACTTC	CASSIRDSPYEQYF	TRBD1	-	TRBV5-8	TRBJ2-7
TGTGCCAGCAGTTTATCACTAGCGGGAGAGCAGTTCTTC	CASSLSLAGEQFF	TRBD2	-	TRBV27	TRBJ2-1
TGTGCCAGCAGTTCCCGGACTGGGGGCTACACCTTC	CASSSRTGGYTF	-	-	TRBV6-5	TRBJ1-2
TGTGCCAGTAGTTCGGGTCGGCTTAACTATGGCTACACCTTC	CASSSGRLNYGYTF	-	-	TRBV19	TRBJ1-2
TGTGCCAGCAGTTCCCTTGGGGGGGGAGGAGTTCAGCCCCAGCATTTT	CASSSLGGGGVQPQHF	-	-	TRBV28	TRBJ1-5
TGTGCCAGCAGCCGAGACAGGTCGGACACCGGGGAGCTGTTTTTT	CASSRDRSDTGELFF	-	once	TRBV7-9	TRBJ2-2
-	CASSEGSSSGYTF	-	-	TRBV25-1	TRBJ1-2
TGTGCCAGTAGTATCATAGGGGATCAGCCCCAGCATTTT	CASSIIGDQPQHF	-	once	TRBV19	TRBJ1-5
TGTGCCTGGAGTTCATTCGGACAGGGGAGGGAGCAGTACTTC	CAWSSFGQGREQYF	TRBD1	once	TRBV30	TRBJ2-7
TGTGCCTGGAACCCGGGACAGCTAATGAACACTGAAGCTTTCTTT	CAWNPGQLMNTEAFF	TRBD1	-	TRBV30	TRBJ1-1